Below, 10 T cell receptor beta chains from the same sample are listed, as sequenced in a study of cytomegalovirus exposure and HLA in healthy donors. Here immunoSEQ multiplex PCR was the method, and the copy in TCRdb shows in-frame clones only, minus some. The sample contains 100,000 or so clones, about 85% of which appear only once. Sequenced material: PBMCs. Every receptor here comes from a woman under 30 in good health and CMV-seropositive.

The chain employs TRBV27 and TRBJ1-1; D remains ambiguous. Germline V gene sequence: CDR1 MNHEY, CDR2 SMNVEV (reference sequence). This CDR3 comprises 14 residues. V lost 5 bases and J 1 base, leaving 11 bases between the germline ends. CDR3 in amino acids: CASSPLGQNTEAFF. Here the CDR3 DNA reads TGTGCCAGCAGTCCCCTGGGCCAGAACACTGAAGCTTTCTTT.

CDR3 residues: CASSQELAGTLYEQYF. CDR3 DNA sequence: TGCGCCAGCAGCCAAGAACTAGCGGGAACCCTCTACGAGCAGTACTTC. J is TRBJ2-7 and V is TRBV4-1; 10 bases are shared with TRBD2. Per the germline V gene, CDR1 is MGHRA and CDR2 is YSYEKL. The CDR3 extends over 16 amino acids. The junction had 5 bases not matched to a gene; V was cut back by 0 bases and J by 3 bases.

The rearrangement joins TRBV5-1 to TRBJ2-7; 9 positions agree with TRBD1. V dropped 4 bases and J dropped 7; count of bases not matched to a gene: 18. The CDR3 sequence is 17 residues long. Germline V gene sequence: CDR1 SGHRS, CDR2 YFSETQ. CDR3 region: CASSLAVFGQGNVEQYF. CDR3 coding DNA: TGCGCCAGCAGCCTGGCGGTTTTCGGACAGGGGAATGTGGAGCAGTACTTC.

The V and J genes are TRBV11-2 and TRBJ2-3; D is unclear. Per germline, CDR1 SGHAT and CDR2 FQNNGV. This CDR3 has 16 amino acids. Trimming cost V 1 base and J 2 bases, with 13 bases left between them. The CDR3 sequence: CASSLGAHQVTDTQYF. The CDR3 bases are TGTGCCAGCAGCTTAGGCGCGCACCAGGTCACAGATACGCAGTATTTT.

The genes are TRBV2 and TRBJ1-1; TRBD1 matches 7 bases. Trimming cost V 6 bases and J 5 bases; bases outside gene matches: 12. Germline assignment: CDR1 SNHLY and CDR2 FYNNEI. The length of the CDR3 is 15 residues. The CDR3 loop reads CASSARRGQETEAFF. CDR3 nucleotide sequence: TGTGCCAGCAGCGCGAGAAGGGGGCAGGAAACTGAAGCTTTCTTT.

The CDR3 sequence is CASRQTSSGNTIYF. As DNA, the CDR3 is TGTGCCAGCAGACAGACTAGCTCTGGAAACACCATATATTTT. The J gene is TRBJ1-3, the V gene TRBV6-5, with unresolved D. The CDR3 length is 14 residues. Trimming took 6 bases from V and 0 from J, leaving 9 bases between them. CDR1 and CDR2 (germline): MNHEY, SVGAGI.

The rearrangement links TRBV29-1 to TRBJ1-1; D gene unclear. The CDR3 is made up of 12 amino acids. Germline V gene sequence: CDR1 SQVTM, CDR2 ANQGSEA. V was pared by 3 bases and J by 2 bases, with 7 bases between. The CDR3 sequence is CSVDRINTEAFF. Written as DNA, the CDR3 is TGCAGCGTTGACAGGATTAACACTGAAGCTTTCTTT.

The genes are TRBV27 and TRBJ2-1; maybe TRBD1 (7 bases). V lost 2 bases and J lost 14, with 16 bases in between. The CDR3 extends over 13 amino acids. Germline V gene lookup returns CDR1 MNHEY and CDR2 SMNVEV (reference sequence). The CDR3 DNA reads TGTGCCAGCAGTTTAGCCAGGGGGGATCTGGAGTTCTTC. The encoded protein is CASSLARGDLEFF.

The chain carries TRBV7-8 and TRBJ2-1, with D unclear. This CDR3 region has 14 residues. Per germline, CDR1 SGHVS and CDR2 FQNEAQ. V was pared by 3 bases and J by 3 bases, with 9 bases between. The CDR3 region has the DNA TGTGCCAGCAGCTTGGCAGAAATCTACAATGAGCAGTTCTTC. This gives the protein CASSLAEIYNEQFF.

V gene TRBV6-1 combines with J gene TRBJ2-1; TRBD2 matches 7 bases. Germline V lookup: CDR1 MNHNS, CDR2 SASEGT. This CDR3 is built from 12 residues. Losses at the gene ends were 10 bases for V and 5 bases for J; bases not matched to a gene: 5. CDR3 protein: CAILAVDNEQFF. The CDR3 nucleotides read TGTGCCATCCTAGCGGTCGACAATGAGCAGTTCTTC.